This is a list of T cell receptor beta chains from one sample in a study of blood T cell repertoires in COVID-19. The method was immunoSEQ multiplex PCR; TCRdb's version includes in-frame clones alone and lacks a portion of them. Of some 700,000 clones listed, about 90% were seen once; the top ten hold approximately 0.3%. Source material: peripheral blood. These receptors all stem from a woman aged 18-29 years with acute or convalescent COVID-19. Each CDR3 is given with its conserved first and last residue. The D gene is left open where the match is weak. Where a row states a size, it is once, few, many or the class of an expanded clone; other rows omit it.

NA,TRBJ2-5,TRBV10-3,TRBD2,CAIRVAGGTQETQYF,TGTGCCATCAGGGTAGCGGGGGGGACACAAGAGACCCAGTACTTC
NA,TRBJ2-2,TRBV5-1,NA,CASSWDGQKNTGELFF,TGCGCCAGCAGCTGGGACGGACAGAAGAACACCGGGGAGCTGTTTTTT
NA,TRBJ1-1,TRBV6-2/TRBV6-3,NA,CASSYPQGQGNTEAFF,TGTGCCAGCAGTTACCCCCAGGGGCAGGGGAACACTGAAGCTTTCTTT
NA,TRBJ1-3,TRBV14,NA,CASSQGQGLSGNTIYF,TGTGCCAGCAGCCAAGGCCAGGGTCTCTCTGGAAACACCATATATTTT
NA,TRBJ1-2,TRBV6-5,TRBD1,CASSSTGSYGYTF,TGTGCCAGCAGTTCGACAGGGTCCTATGGCTACACCTTC
NA,TRBJ1-4,TRBV4-2,NA,CASSQDPRISFNEKLFF,TGTGCCAGCAGCCAAGATCCCAGGATCAGCTTTAATGAAAAACTGTTTTTT
NA,TRBJ1-5,TRBV19,NA,CASSTHFNQPQHF,TGTGCCAGTAGCACCCACTTTAATCAGCCCCAGCATTTT
NA,TRBJ1-2,TRBV6-5,TRBD1,CASSYQQGAGYTF,TGTGCCAGCAGTTACCAACAGGGGGCTGGCTACACCTTC
NA,TRBJ1-5,TRBV24-1,NA,CATAQGEQPQHF,TGTGCCACCGCACAGGGAGAACAGCCCCAGCATTTT
NA,TRBJ1-5,TRBV6-5,NA,CASRLDWNQPQHF,TGTGCCAGCAGATTAGATTGGAATCAGCCCCAGCATTTT
once,TRBJ2-1,TRBV5-4,TRBD1,CASSLAGTVWFF,TGTGCCAGCAGCTTGGCCGGGACAGTATGGTTCTTC
NA,TRBJ1-2,TRBV4-1,TRBD1,CASSPGTGKKINGYTF,TGCGCCAGCAGCCCCGGGACAGGGAAGAAAATCAATGGCTACACCTTC
NA,TRBJ1-1,TRBV23-1,NA,CASSQSGRANTEAFF,TGCGCCAGCAGTCAATCCGGCAGGGCCAACACTGAAGCTTTCTTT
NA,TRBJ2-1,TRBV7-3,NA,CASSPAGGSTYNEQFF,TGTGCCAGCAGCCCTGCTGGGGGCTCCACCTACAATGAGCAGTTCTTC
NA,TRBJ2-2,TRBV2,TRBD1,CASSEGDRNTGELFF,TGTGCCAGCAGTGAAGGGGACAGGAACACCGGGGAGCTGTTTTTT
NA,TRBJ1-1,TRBV19,NA,CASSIGGGNTEAFF,TGTGCCAGTAGTATAGGCGGGGGGAACACTGAAGCTTTCTTT
NA,TRBJ1-4,TRBV6-5,NA,CASSQFLRANEKLFF,TGTGCCAGCAGTCAATTCTTACGGGCTAATGAAAAACTGTTTTTT
NA,TRBJ2-7,TRBV28,NA,CASRQGYEQYF,TGTGCCAGCAGGCAGGGGTACGAGCAGTACTTC
once,TRBJ2-3,TRBV3-1/TRBV3-2,TRBD2,CASSLSLGGRVDTQYF,TGTGCCAGCAGCCTAAGCCTCGGGGGGAGGGTAGATACGCAGTATTTT
NA,TRBJ1-3,TRBV13,NA,CASSLGRGAVGNTIYF,TGTGCCAGCAGCTTAGGAAGGGGCGCGGTTGGAAACACCATATATTTT
NA,TRBJ1-2,TRBV6-5,TRBD1,CASSTGVRGGYTF,TGTGCCAGCAGTACAGGGGTCCGAGGGGGCTACACCTTC
NA,TRBJ1-4,TRBV4-1,TRBD1,CASSQGGQGDEKLFF,TGCGCCAGCAGCCAAGGGGGACAGGGGGATGAAAAACTGTTTTTT
NA,TRBJ1-6,TRBV30,NA,CAWRGWGDSPLHF,TGTGCCTGGAGGGGCTGGGGGGATTCACCCCTCCACTTT
NA,TRBJ2-3,TRBV4-1,NA,CASSQEAPRGTPSTDTQYF,TGCGCCAGCAGCCAAGAAGCTCCTAGGGGAACTCCTAGCACAGATACGCAGTATTTT
NA,TRBJ1-5,TRBV7-2,TRBD1,CASSPGTGRNQPQHF,TGTGCCAGCAGCCCGGGGACAGGGAGAAATCAGCCCCAGCATTTT
NA,TRBJ1-5,TRBV21-1,NA,CASSSADRGRSQPQHF,TGTGCCAGCAGCAGTGCGGACAGGGGGAGAAGTCAGCCCCAGCATTTT
few,TRBJ1-4,TRBV14,NA,CASSQDPGESNEKLFF,TGTGCCAGCAGCCAAGATCCGGGGGAATCTAATGAAAAACTGTTTTTT
NA,TRBJ1-5,TRBV30,TRBD1,CAWSSPGQGYSNQPQHF,TGTGCCTGGAGTTCACCGGGACAGGGCTATAGCAATCAGCCCCAGCATTTT
NA,TRBJ2-5,TRBV18,NA,CASSLGRGETQYF,TGTGCCAGCTCCCTCGGCCGCGGAGAGACCCAGTACTTC
few,TRBJ2-7,TRBV25-1,TRBD1,CASTPDRGYEQYF,TGTGCCAGCACTCCGGACAGGGGCTACGAGCAGTACTTC
NA,TRBJ1-2,TRBV28,TRBD1,CASIPDRGGYTF,TGTGCCAGCATTCCTGACAGGGGAGGCTACACCTTC
NA,TRBJ2-7,TRBV13,TRBD1,CASSHASTHDRGRVYEQYF,TGTGCCAGCAGCCACGCAAGTACGCACGACAGGGGTAGGGTCTACGAGCAGTACTTC
NA,TRBJ1-1,TRBV7-2,TRBD1,CASSKTGGAGNTEAFF,TGTGCCAGCAGTAAGACAGGGGGAGCTGGGAACACTGAAGCTTTCTTT
NA,TRBJ1-2,TRBV23-1,TRBD1,CAGTSGGDGYTF,TGCGCCGGGACCTCAGGGGGAGATGGCTACACCTTC
NA,TRBJ1-1,TRBV19,NA,CASSIPSTAMNTEAFF,TGTGCCAGTAGTATACCTTCGACAGCTATGAACACTGAAGCTTTCTTT
NA,TRBJ2-7,TRBV10-3,TRBD2,CAISESGDYRNGEQYF,TGTGCCATCAGTGAGTCCGGGGACTACAGGAATGGGGAGCAGTACTTC
once,TRBJ1-1,TRBV19,NA,CASSPGGWRTEAFF,TGTGCCAGTAGTCCGGGGGGTTGGAGGACTGAAGCTTTCTTT
NA,TRBJ1-3,TRBV6-1,NA,CASSVIKGGNAGNTIYF,TGTGCCAGCAGTGTCATAAAGGGGGGGAACGCTGGAAACACCATATATTTT
NA,TRBJ1-1,TRBV30,NA,CAFTGAGATEAFF,TGTGCCTTCACCGGGGCAGGGGCCACTGAAGCTTTCTTT
once,TRBJ2-7,TRBV19,TRBD1,CASQLSGTGGYEQYF,TGTGCCAGCCAACTATCCGGGACAGGGGGTTACGAGCAGTACTTC
NA,TRBJ2-2,TRBV7-9,NA,CASSGRGAGTGELFF,TGTGCCAGCAGCGGCAGGGGTGCGGGCACCGGGGAGCTGTTTTTT
NA,TRBJ1-5,TRBV19,TRBD1,CASSIFDRANQPQHF,TGTGCCAGTAGTATCTTTGACAGGGCAAATCAGCCCCAGCATTTT
NA,TRBJ2-5,TRBV19,TRBD1,CARRQGERETQYF,TGTGCCAGGAGACAGGGGGAGAGGGAGACCCAGTACTTC
NA,TRBJ1-2,TRBV5-1,NA,CASSLANYGYTF,TGCGCCAGCAGCTTAGCCAACTATGGCTACACCTTC